This T cell receptor (beta chain) was identified during a study of blood T cell repertoires in COVID-19. Study summary: There were acute and convalescent COVID-19 samples, and they came from the United States, Italy and Spain.

Participants were aged about 18 to 90 years, lived in 24 US areas, and enrolled virtually. Assignments of participants to cohorts depended upon their own reported clinical history. Using immunoSEQ multiplex PCR, the repertoire was profiled, and TCRdb retains in-frame clones only, with some absent. The data contain 250,000 or so clones, more than 75% of them singletons. Sequencing was performed on PBMCs or T cells enriched from blood (not recorded which). This sequence was found in a woman younger than 30 who had recovered from COVID-19.

The CDR3 nucleotides are TGTGCCAGGAGAGGACAGGGGTATGAGCAGTTCTTC. Protein sequence: CARRGQGYEQFF. This sequence joins TRBV2 and TRBJ2-1; TRBD1 agrees at 9 bases. Trimming removed 9 bases from V and 8 bases from J; junction bases left unmatched: 5. This CDR3 is built from 12 residues. Germline CDR1 reads SNHLY; CDR2 reads FYNNEI. Full variable domain (outside the CDR3, taken from reference TRBV2 and TRBJ2-1): EPEVTQTPSHQVTQMGQEVILRCVPISNHLYFYWYRQILGQKVEFLVSFYNNEISEKSEIFDDQFSVERPDGSNFTLKIRSTKLEDSAMYFCARRGQGYEQFFGPGTRLTVL.